The subject of this entry is one T cell receptor (beta chain). Assay used: immunoSEQ multiplex PCR; TCRdb lists only in-frame clones, some missing. The data show 4,500 to 6,000 clones, with 11% seen just once and 2% to 3% held by the top ten. This sample is part of a study of tumour-infiltrating T cells in Burkitt lymphoma. Study background: Productive clonality predicted overall and progression-free survival.

The germline V gene encodes CDR1 SGHNT and CDR2 YYREEE (reference sequence). This CDR3 is 15 amino acids long. With 5 bases clipped from V and 6 bases from J, the junction kept 12 bases outside the gene matches. V usage is TRBV5-4 and J usage is TRBJ2-7; 9 positions agree with TRBD2. The TCR originated in a human donor with diffuse large B-cell lymphoma. The sequencing sample was made of tumor tissue. The CDR3 bases are TGTGCCAGCAGACCCATAGCGGGGGCCTCGGGCGAGCAGTACTTC. Its translation: CASRPIAGASGEQYF.